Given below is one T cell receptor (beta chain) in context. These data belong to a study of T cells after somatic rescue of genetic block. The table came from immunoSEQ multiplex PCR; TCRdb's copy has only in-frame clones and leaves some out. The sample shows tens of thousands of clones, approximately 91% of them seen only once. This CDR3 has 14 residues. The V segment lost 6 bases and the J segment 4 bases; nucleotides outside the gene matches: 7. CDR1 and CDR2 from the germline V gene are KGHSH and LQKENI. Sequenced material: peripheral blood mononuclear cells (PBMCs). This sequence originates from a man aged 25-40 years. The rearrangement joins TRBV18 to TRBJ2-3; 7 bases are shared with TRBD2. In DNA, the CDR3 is TGTGCCAGCTCCCGGGGGGAGAGAGCAGATACGCAGTATTTT. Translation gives CASSRGERADTQYF.